The clone carrying this TCR beta chain has at least ten counts. Its cognate antigen is unknown. These data originate in a study of T-cell memory formation after mild COVID-19. After 5'RACE with constant-segment primers, TCR alpha and TCR beta cDNA libraries carrying sample barcodes and UMIs were obtained. A single record per CDR3 protein comes from TCRdb applying MiXCR to the 5' RACE reads. The sample holds more than 120,000 distinct CDR3 sequences; about 5.5% are singletons and the top ten take approximately 2.2%. Study-wide results and caveats: Detection of some responders pre-infection suggested pre-existing cross-reactive memory T cells participated. Clones from the second wave (peaking day 37) had unconfirmed SARS-CoV-2 specificity. Largely, contracting CD4+ clones fell within CM and EM, and contracting CD8+ clones within EMRA.

Trimming removed 5 bases at V and 0 bases at J, with 14 bases between. The CDR3 has 16 amino acids. CDR1 is SGHAT, CDR2 FQNNGV, per germline. Material: PBMCs or a T cell subset sorted from them (not recorded which). This TCR derives from an adult woman who had mild COVID-19 (a few samples of this study predate the infection). Cell type and time point are not known. This rearrangement joins TRBV11-2 to TRBJ1-3; weak D call: TRBD1 (6 bases). CDR3 amino acids: CASSKQTGSSGNTIYF. The DNA for the CDR3 is TGTGCCAGCAGCAAACAGACAGGCTCCTCTGGAAACACCATATATTTT.